The text below deals with one T cell receptor (beta chain). The sample is drawn from a study of OX40 agonist ivuxolimab in advanced cancers. Data came from immunoSEQ multiplex PCR; TCRdb stores just in-frame clones and leaves some out. The data show about 82,000 clones, around 78% seen once. The length of the CDR3 is 17 residues. V lost 2 bases to trimming and J lost 6 bases; unmatched junction nucleotides: 8. Germline lookup yields CDR1 LGHNA and CDR2 YNFKEQ. This clonotype was sampled from an adult with an advanced solid tumor such as melanoma, head and neck, liver or kidney cancer. Specimen: CD4+ or CD8+ T cells sorted from blood, collected in a trial of the OX40 agonist ivuxolimab. The chain recombines TRBV4-2 with TRBJ2-2, with 11 positions matching TRBD2. The CDR3: CASSQPLSSGGAGELFF. CDR3 nucleotide sequence: TGTGCCAGCAGCCAACCCCTGAGTAGCGGGGGGGCCGGGGAGCTGTTTTTT.